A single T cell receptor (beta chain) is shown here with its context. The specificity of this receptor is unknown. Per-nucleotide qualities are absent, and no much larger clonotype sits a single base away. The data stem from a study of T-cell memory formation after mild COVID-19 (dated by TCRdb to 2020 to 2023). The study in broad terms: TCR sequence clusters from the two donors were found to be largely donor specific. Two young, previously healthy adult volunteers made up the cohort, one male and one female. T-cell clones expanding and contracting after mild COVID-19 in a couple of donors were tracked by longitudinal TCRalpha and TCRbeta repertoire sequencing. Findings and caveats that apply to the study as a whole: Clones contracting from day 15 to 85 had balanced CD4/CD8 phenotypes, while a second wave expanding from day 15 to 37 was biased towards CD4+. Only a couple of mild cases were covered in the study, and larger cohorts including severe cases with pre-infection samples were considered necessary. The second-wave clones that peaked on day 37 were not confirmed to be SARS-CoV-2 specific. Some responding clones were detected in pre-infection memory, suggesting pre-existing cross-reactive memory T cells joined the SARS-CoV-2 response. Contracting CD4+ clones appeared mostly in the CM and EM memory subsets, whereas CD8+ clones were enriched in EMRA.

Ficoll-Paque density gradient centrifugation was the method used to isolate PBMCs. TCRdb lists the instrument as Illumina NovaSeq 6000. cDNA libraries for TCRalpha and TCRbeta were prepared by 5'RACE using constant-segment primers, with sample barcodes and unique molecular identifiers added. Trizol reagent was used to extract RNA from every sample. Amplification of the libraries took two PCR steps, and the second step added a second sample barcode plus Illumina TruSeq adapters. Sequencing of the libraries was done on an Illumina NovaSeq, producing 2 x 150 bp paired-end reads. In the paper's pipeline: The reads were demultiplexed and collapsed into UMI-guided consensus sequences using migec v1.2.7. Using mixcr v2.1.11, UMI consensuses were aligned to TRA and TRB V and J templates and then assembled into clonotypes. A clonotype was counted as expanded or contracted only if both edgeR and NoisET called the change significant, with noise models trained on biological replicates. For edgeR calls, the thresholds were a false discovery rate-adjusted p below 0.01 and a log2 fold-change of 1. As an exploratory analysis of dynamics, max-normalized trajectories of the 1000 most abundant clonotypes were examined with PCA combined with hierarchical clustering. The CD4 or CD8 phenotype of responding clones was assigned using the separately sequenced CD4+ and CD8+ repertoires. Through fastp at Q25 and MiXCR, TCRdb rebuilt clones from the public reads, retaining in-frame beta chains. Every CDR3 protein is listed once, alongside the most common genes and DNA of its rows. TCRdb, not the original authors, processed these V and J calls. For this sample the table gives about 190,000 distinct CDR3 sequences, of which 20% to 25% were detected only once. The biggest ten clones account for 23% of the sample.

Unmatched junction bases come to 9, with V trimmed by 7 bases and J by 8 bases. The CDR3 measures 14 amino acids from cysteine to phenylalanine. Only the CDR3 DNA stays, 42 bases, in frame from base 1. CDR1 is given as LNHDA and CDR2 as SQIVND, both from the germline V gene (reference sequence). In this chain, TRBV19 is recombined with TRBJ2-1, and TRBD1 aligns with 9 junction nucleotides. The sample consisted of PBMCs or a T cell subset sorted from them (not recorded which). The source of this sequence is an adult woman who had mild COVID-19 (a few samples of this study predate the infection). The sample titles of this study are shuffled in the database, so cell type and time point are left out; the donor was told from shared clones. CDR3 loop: CASTDRDRVHEQFF. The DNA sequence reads TGTGCCAGTACAGACCGGGACAGGGTGCATGAGCAGTTCTTC.